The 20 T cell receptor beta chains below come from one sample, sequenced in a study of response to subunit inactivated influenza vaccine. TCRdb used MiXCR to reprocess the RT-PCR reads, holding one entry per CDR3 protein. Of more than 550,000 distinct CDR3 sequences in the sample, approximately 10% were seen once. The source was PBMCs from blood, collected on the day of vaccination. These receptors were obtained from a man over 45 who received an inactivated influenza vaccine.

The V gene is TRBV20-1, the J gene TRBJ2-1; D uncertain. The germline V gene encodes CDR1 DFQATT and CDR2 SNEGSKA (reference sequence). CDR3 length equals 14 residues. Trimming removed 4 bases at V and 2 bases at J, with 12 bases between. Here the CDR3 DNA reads TGCAGTGCTACCGACACTCGAGCCTACAATGAGCAGTTCTTC. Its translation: CSATDTRAYNEQFF.

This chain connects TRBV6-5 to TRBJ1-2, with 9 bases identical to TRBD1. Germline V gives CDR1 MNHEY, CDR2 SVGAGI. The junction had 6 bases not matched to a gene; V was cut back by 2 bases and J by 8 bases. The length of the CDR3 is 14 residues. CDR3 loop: CASSYPSQGAGYTF. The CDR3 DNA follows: TGTGCCAGCAGTTACCCCTCACAGGGGGCGGGCTACACCTTC.

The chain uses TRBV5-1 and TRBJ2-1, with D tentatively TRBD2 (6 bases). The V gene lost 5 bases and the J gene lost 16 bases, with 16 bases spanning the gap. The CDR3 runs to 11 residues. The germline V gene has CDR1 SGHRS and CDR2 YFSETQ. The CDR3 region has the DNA TGCGCCAGCAGGCAGGACATGGGACTTTTCTTC. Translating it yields CASRQDMGLFF. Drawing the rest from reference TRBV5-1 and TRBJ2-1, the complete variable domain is KAGVTQTPRYLIKTRGQQVTLSCSPISGHRSVSWYQQTPGQGLQFLFEYFSETQRNKGNFPGRFSGRQFSNSRSEMNVSTLELGDSALYLCASRQDMGLFFGPGTRLTVL.

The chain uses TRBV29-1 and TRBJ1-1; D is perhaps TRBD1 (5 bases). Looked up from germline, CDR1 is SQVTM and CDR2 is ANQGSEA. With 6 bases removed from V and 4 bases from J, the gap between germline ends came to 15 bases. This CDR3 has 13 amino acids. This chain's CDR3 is CSVMMGGITEAFF. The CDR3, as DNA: TGCAGCGTGATGATGGGGGGTATCACTGAAGCTTTCTTT.

The CDR3: CATSRVEGVAEAFF. In DNA, the CDR3 is TGTGCCACCAGCAGAGTGGAGGGGGTCGCTGAAGCTTTCTTT. The J gene is TRBJ1-1, the V gene TRBV15; D might be TRBD1 (6 bases). The CDR3 sequence is 14 residues long. Looked up from germline, CDR1 is LNHNV and CDR2 is YYDKDF (reference sequence). Trimming removed 1 base at V and 6 bases at J, with 12 bases between.

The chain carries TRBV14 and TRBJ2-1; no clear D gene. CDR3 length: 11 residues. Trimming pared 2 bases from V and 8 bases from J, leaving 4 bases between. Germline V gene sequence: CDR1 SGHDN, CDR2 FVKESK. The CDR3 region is CASSQMDEQFF. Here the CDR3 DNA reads TGTGCCAGCAGCCAAATGGATGAGCAGTTCTTC. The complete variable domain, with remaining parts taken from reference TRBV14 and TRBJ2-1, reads EAGVTQFPSHSVIEKGQTVTLRCDPISGHDNLYWYRRVMGKEIKFLLHFVKESKQDESGMPNNRFLAERTGGTYSTLKVQPAELEDSGVYFCASSQMDEQFFGPGTRLTVL.

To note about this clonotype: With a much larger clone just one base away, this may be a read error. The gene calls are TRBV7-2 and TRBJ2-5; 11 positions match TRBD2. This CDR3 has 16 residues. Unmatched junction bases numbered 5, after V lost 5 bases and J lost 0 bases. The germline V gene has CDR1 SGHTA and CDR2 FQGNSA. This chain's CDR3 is CASSLRLAGNQETQYF. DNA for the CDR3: TGTGCCAGCAGCCTGAGACTAGCGGGGAACCAAGAGACCCAGTACTTC.

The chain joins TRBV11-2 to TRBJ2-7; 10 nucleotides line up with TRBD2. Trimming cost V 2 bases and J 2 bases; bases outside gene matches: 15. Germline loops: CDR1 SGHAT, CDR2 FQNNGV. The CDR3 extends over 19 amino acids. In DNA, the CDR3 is TGTGCCAGCAGCTTAAATTTGCGGCTAGCGGGAGCCCCCACCTACGAGCAGTACTTC. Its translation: CASSLNLRLAGAPTYEQYF.

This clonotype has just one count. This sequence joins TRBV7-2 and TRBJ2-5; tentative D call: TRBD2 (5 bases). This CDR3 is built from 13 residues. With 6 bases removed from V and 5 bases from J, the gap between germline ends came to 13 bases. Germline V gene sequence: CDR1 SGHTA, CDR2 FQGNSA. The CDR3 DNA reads TGTGCCAGCAGTGACGGGGTTAGGGAGACCCAGTACTTC. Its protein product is CASSDGVRETQYF.

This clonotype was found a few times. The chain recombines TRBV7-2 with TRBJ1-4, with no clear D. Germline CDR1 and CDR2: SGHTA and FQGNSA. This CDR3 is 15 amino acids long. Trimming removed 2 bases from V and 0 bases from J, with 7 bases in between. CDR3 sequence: CASSLLSSTNEKLFF. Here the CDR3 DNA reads TGTGCCAGCAGCTTACTTTCCTCAACTAATGAAAAACTGTTTTTT.

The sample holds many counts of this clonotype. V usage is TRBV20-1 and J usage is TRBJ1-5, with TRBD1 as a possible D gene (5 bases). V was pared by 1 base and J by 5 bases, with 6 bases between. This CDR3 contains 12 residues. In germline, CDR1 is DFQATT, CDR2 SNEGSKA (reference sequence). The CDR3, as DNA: TGCAGTGCTAGAGCGGGGGATCAGCCCCAGCATTTT. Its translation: CSARAGDQPQHF.

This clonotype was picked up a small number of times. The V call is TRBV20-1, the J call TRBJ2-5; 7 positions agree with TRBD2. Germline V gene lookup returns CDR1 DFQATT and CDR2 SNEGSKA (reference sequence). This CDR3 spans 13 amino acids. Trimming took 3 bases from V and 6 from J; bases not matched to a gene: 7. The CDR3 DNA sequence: TGCAGTGCTAGTGTTAGCGGGCGCAAGACCCAGTACTTC. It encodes CSASVSGRKTQYF.

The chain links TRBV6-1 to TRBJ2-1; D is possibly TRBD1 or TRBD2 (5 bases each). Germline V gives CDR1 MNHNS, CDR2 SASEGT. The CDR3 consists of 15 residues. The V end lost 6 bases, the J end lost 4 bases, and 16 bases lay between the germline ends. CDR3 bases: TGTGCCAGCAGGTCTAAGCCGGGACCTTACAATGAGCAGTTCTTC. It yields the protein CASRSKPGPYNEQFF.

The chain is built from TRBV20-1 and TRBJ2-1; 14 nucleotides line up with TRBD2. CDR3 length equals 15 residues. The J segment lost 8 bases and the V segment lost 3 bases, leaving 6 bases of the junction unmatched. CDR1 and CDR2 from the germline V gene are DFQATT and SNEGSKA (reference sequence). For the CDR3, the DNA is TGCAGTGCTAGGGGGACTAGCGGGAGTACCGATGAGCAGTTCTTC. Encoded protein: CSARGTSGSTDEQFF.

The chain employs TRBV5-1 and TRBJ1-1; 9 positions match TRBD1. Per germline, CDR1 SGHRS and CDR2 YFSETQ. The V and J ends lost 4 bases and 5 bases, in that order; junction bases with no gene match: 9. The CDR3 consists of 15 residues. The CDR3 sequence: CASSAMLGQGTEAFF. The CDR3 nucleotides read TGCGCCAGCAGCGCGATGCTGGGACAGGGAACTGAAGCTTTCTTT. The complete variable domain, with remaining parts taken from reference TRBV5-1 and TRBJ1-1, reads KAGVTQTPRYLIKTRGQQVTLSCSPISGHRSVSWYQQTPGQGLQFLFEYFSETQRNKGNFPGRFSGRQFSNSRSEMNVSTLELGDSALYLCASSAMLGQGTEAFFGQGTRLTVV.

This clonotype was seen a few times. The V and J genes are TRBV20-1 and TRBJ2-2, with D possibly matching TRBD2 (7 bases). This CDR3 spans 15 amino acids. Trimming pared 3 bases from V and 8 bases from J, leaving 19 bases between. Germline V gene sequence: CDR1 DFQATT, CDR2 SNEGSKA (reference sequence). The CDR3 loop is CSASLEAGAPGELFF. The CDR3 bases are TGCAGTGCTAGTTTAGAGGCGGGGGCGCCGGGGGAGCTGTTTTTT.

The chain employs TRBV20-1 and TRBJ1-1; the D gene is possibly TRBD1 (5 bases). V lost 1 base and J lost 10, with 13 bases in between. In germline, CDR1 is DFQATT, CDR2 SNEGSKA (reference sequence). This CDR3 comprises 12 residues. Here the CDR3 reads CSARAQGGRAFF. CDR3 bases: TGCAGTGCTAGAGCTCAGGGTGGTAGAGCTTTCTTT.

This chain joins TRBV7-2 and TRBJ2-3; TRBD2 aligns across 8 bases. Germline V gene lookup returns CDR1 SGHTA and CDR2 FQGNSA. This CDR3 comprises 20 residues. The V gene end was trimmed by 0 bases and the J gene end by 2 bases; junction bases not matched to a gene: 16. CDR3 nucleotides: TGTGCCAGCAGCTTAGCCGTTGGGCGGGGGGCCAGGCAAGACACAGATACGCAGTATTTT. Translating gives CASSLAVGRGARQDTDTQYF.

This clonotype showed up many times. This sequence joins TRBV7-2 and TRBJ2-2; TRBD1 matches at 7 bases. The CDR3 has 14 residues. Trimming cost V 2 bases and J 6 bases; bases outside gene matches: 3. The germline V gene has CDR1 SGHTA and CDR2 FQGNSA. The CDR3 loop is CASSLIQGAGELFF. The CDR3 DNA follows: TGTGCCAGCAGCTTAATTCAGGGGGCCGGGGAGCTGTTTTTT.

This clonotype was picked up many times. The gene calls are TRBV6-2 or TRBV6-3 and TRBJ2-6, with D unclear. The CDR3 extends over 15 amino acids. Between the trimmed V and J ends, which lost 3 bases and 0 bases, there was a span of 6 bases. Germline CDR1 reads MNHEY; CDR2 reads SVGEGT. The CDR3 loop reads CASSYKGSGANVLTF. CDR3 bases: TGTGCCAGCAGTTATAAGGGCTCTGGGGCCAACGTCCTGACTTTC.